This paragraph reports one T cell receptor beta chain. The antigen it binds to is not known. Base qualities were left out, and no much larger clone turns up one base away. Collaborating institutions collected whole blood in K2EDTA tubes following their own protocols. For TCRbeta analysis, collaborators shipped samples as frozen whole blood, isolated PBMCs, or DNA extracted from either of those sample types. The record originates from a study of blood T cell repertoires in COVID-19 (TCRdb year 2020). Study-level background: Samples from collaborators originated in the United States, Italy and Spain and spanned both the acute and convalescent phases of COVID-19. The material from the prospective study consisted of cDNA or gDNA derived from T cells, B-cell-depleted T cells, or PBMCs. The dataset comprised deeply sampled blood TCRbeta repertoires from subjects exposed to, actively infected with, or recovered from COVID-19. The repertoires were made available in a free public database intended to serve as a resource for research on the immune response to SARS-CoV-2. Samples came from the ongoing ImmuneRACE study (first 160 participants) plus 1,254 subjects from 6 global collaborators. The sample metadata nearly always contained a de-identified subject ID, COVID-19 status, age in years and sex. HLA class I and class II types, where available, came from metadata supplied by the sample provider rather than from assay-based typing. Results and caveats for the whole study, not just this receptor: The quantity of clinical and demographic metadata differed by source and by participant and was supplied without curation.

From the germline V gene, CDR1 is SNHLY and CDR2 is FYNNEI. Its CDR3 holds 16 amino acids, cysteine through phenylalanine. The DNA shown is the 48-base CDR3, in frame from base 1. Trimming takes 5 bases from V and 1 base from J, and the germline ends sit 15 bases apart. TCRbeta CDR3 regions were amplified from genomic DNA using the immunoSEQ Assay, a bias-controlled multiplex PCR. The authors' pipeline ran thus. Nucleated cell counts per sample were estimated from amplification of reference gene primers within the assay. To quantify the absolute abundance of each unique TCRbeta CDR3 rearrangement, sequence reads were collapsed and filtered. For each sample, productive Simpson clonality was calculated by taking the square root of Simpson's diversity index across productive rearrangements. Sourced from immuneACCESS, this table was stored by TCRdb with only in-frame sequences that have V and J called. A share of the clones is absent; for the studies checked, an unresolved V gene accounts for under half, and the remainder has no known explanation. V and J calls and clone size come straight from that table; D and trimming were deduced from the DNA. The sample table records approximately 76,000 clones; over 70% of these occur just once. Roughly 10% of the sample belongs to the ten largest clones.

The clonotype comes from a man in his forties or fifties with acute or convalescent COVID-19. The chain is made from TRBV2 and TRBJ1-3; no D gene is confidently identified. Sequences were obtained from peripheral blood. The nucleotide sequence reads as follows: TGTGCCAGCAGTCCTCTCGTTGGGCGATCTGGAAACACCATATATTTT. The resulting protein is CASSPLVGRSGNTIYF. The CDR3, completed at both ends by the reference TRBV2 and TRBJ1-3 genes, gives the full variable domain EPEVTQTPSHQVTQMGQEVILRCVPISNHLYFYWYRQILGQKVEFLVSFYNNEISEKSEIFDDQFSVERPDGSNFTLKIRSTKLEDSAMYFCASSPLVGRSGNTIYFGEGSWLTVV.